A single sample gave rise to the 23 T cell receptor beta chains below, sequenced in a study of T cell responses to AZD1222 COVID-19 vaccine (dated by TCRdb to about 2021). What this sample's time point label stands for: baseline before first vaccination. The library was built by means of the immunoSEQ multiplex PCR assay. The table comes from immuneACCESS by way of TCRdb, which keeps in-frame sequences with V and J called. Part of the clones is missing from these tables; in studies checked, under half for an unresolved V gene and the rest for unknown reasons. Present in this sample are about 180,000 clones, around 88% of which were seen just once. Approximately 7.7% of the sample goes to the ten largest clones. The sequencing used peripheral blood, collected on day 0 of AZD1222 vaccination. Receptors originate from an adult in good health.

The chain employs TRBV19 and TRBJ1-1; tentative D call: TRBD1 (5 bases). CDR3 length equals 14 residues. Germline V gene lookup returns CDR1 LNHDA and CDR2 SQIVND (reference sequence). V was trimmed by 5 bases and J by 4 bases, leaving 14 bases between them. The CDR3 is CASSVSGSTTEAFF. The CDR3 nucleotides read TGTGCCAGTAGTGTTTCAGGGTCGACCACTGAAGCTTTCTTT.

The CDR3 region is CASSPRTGWYGYTF. CDR3 sequence (DNA): TGTGCCAGCAGCCCTAGGACAGGGTGGTATGGCTACACCTTC. The J gene is TRBJ1-2, the V gene TRBV28; the match to TRBD1 covers 8 bases. The CDR3 runs to 14 residues. Trimming cost V 6 bases and J 5 bases; bases outside gene matches: 8. CDR1 and CDR2 from the germline V gene are MDHEN and SYDVKM.

The chain uses TRBV7-6 and TRBJ2-7; 14 nucleotides line up with TRBD2. The CDR3 is 21 amino acids. From germline, CDR1 is SGHVS and CDR2 FNYEAQ. After removal of 1 base from V and 2 bases from J, the junction contained 16 bases not matched to a gene. Here the CDR3 reads CASSLGDPGLAGADLTYEQYF. The DNA of the CDR3 is TGTGCCAGCAGCTTAGGGGATCCGGGACTAGCGGGGGCGGATTTAACCTACGAGCAGTACTTC.

This rearrangement joins TRBV7-2 to TRBJ1-1, with TRBD1 as a possible D gene (6 bases). Looked up from germline, CDR1 is SGHTA and CDR2 is FQGNSA. The CDR3 has 13 amino acids. Deletions cut 5 bases from V and 4 bases from J, with 11 bases between. CDR3 sequence reads: CASSQIGGTEAFF. DNA of the CDR3: TGTGCCAGCAGCCAAATAGGGGGCACTGAAGCTTTCTTT.

V gene TRBV6-6 combines with J gene TRBJ2-7; the D gene could be TRBD1 or TRBD2 (5 bases each). V was clipped by 0 bases and J by 3 bases, with 12 bases between them. In germline, CDR1 is MNHNY, CDR2 SVGAGI (reference sequence). The CDR3 has 15 residues. In DNA form, the CDR3 reads TGTGCCAGCAGTTACTCGTCGGGGCAACGCTACGAGCAGTACTTC. Amino acid sequence: CASSYSSGQRYEQYF.

This clone was recorded once. The CDR3 reads CASSIDGGSNQPQHF. As DNA, the CDR3 is TGTGCCAGTAGTATAGATGGCGGTAGCAATCAGCCCCAGCATTTT. This chain links TRBV19 with TRBJ1-5; D is unclear. The CDR3 loop spans 15 amino acids. Germline assignment: CDR1 LNHDA and CDR2 SQIVND (reference sequence). The V end lost 0 bases, the J end lost 0 bases, and 6 bases lay between the germline ends.

The chain has TRBV19 and TRBJ1-5; D ambiguous. CDR1 LNHDA and CDR2 SQIVND come from the germline V gene (reference sequence). CDR3 length: 14 residues. The V end lost 7 bases, the J end lost 0 bases, and 10 bases lay between the germline ends. CDR3 sequence reads: CASTLRFSNQPQHF. In DNA form, the CDR3 reads TGTGCCAGTACTTTACGGTTTAGCAATCAGCCCCAGCATTTT.

CDR3 DNA sequence: TGCGCCAGCCGATCGGGAGTCAGGGAGGGGACCCAGTACTTC. This translates into CASRSGVREGTQYF. The chain is built from TRBV4-3 and TRBJ2-5, with TRBD2 matching over 7 bases. V was clipped by 8 bases and J by 7 bases; unmatched bases: 13. The CDR3 runs 14 residues. Germline V gene lookup returns CDR1 LGHNA and CDR2 YSLEER.

This sequence joins TRBV9 and TRBJ2-1; tentatively, D is TRBD1 or TRBD2 (6 bases each). The CDR3 contains 14 residues. The V and J ends lost 0 bases and 5 bases respectively, with 9 bases between them. From germline, CDR1 is SGDLS and CDR2 YYNGEE. The CDR3: CASSVGGANNEQFF. CDR3 in DNA: TGTGCCAGCAGCGTAGGGGGGGCGAACAATGAGCAGTTCTTC.

This chain uses TRBV7-6 with TRBJ2-7, with a possible D match to TRBD2 (5 bases). V lost 1 base to trimming and J lost 0 bases, with 13 bases between them. The CDR3 runs to 16 residues. Germline lookup yields CDR1 SGHVS and CDR2 FNYEAQ. CDR3 loop: CASSLGPRGSSYEQYF. The CDR3 DNA is TGTGCCAGCAGCTTAGGTCCCCGGGGAAGCTCCTACGAGCAGTACTTC.

V usage is TRBV7-9 and J usage is TRBJ2-7; no clear D. This CDR3 spans 13 amino acids. Trimming pared 0 bases from V and 5 bases from J, leaving 8 bases between. CDR1 and CDR2 from the germline V gene are SEHNR and FQNEAQ (reference sequence). The CDR3 nucleotides are TGTGCCAGCAGCTTAGCGGGCACAGACGAGCAGTACTTC. Translating gives CASSLAGTDEQYF.

V gene TRBV4-2 combines with J gene TRBJ1-1, with D possibly being TRBD1 (5 bases). V lost 0 bases and J lost 1, with 9 bases in between. This CDR3 is 15 amino acids long. Germline CDR1 is LGHNA and CDR2 is YNFKEQ. The chain's CDR3 is CASSQDDSTNTEAFF. CDR3 in DNA: TGTGCCAGCAGCCAAGATGACAGCACGAACACTGAAGCTTTCTTT.

The chain carries TRBV6-2 or TRBV6-3 and TRBJ2-4; D is possibly TRBD2 (5 bases). Germline V CDR1 and CDR2: MNHEY, SVGEGT. CDR3 size: 14 residues. Trimming cost V 0 bases and J 13 bases, with 16 bases left between them. CDR3 in DNA: TGTGCCAGCAGTTACTCGATGGAGGTCGGCACGCAGTACTTC. This encodes CASSYSMEVGTQYF.

In DNA, the CDR3 is TGTGCCAGCAGCCGAGGTCCCAATCAGCCCCAGCATTTT. It is translated as CASSRGPNQPQHF. J is TRBJ1-5 and V is TRBV7-8; D not certain. The CDR3 covers 13 residues. Trimming left V 5 bases short and J 3 bases short, with 8 bases between. From germline, CDR1 is SGHVS and CDR2 FQNEAQ.

This clone appeared once. The genes are TRBV30 and TRBJ1-4, with D perhaps matching TRBD1 (5 bases). Trimming pared 1 base from V and 0 bases from J, leaving 9 bases between. The CDR3 totals 15 residues. Germline CDR1 GTSNPN, CDR2 SVGIG (reference sequence). Written as DNA, the CDR3 is TGTGCCTGGAGTGGACAGCCTGCAACTAATGAAAAACTGTTTTTT. It translates to CAWSGQPATNEKLFF.

This clone occurred a few times. The chain combines TRBV15 with TRBJ2-5; maybe TRBD1 (6 bases). CDR3 length equals 13 residues. From germline, CDR1 is LNHNV and CDR2 YYDKDF (reference sequence). V lost 7 bases and J lost 4, with 13 bases in between. The CDR3 bases are TGTGCCACCACCCAACGGGACATAGAGACCCAGTACTTC. Its protein product is CATTQRDIETQYF.

The V gene is TRBV4-1, the J gene TRBJ1-5, with unresolved D. The germline CDR1 and CDR2 sequences are MGHRA and YSYEKL. The V gene lost 6 bases and the J gene lost 4 bases, with 16 bases spanning the gap. The CDR3 runs 15 residues. The CDR3 coding sequence is TGCGCCAGCAGTCCCAATGCCCTTCCAAATCAGCCCCAGCATTTT. Translated: CASSPNALPNQPQHF.

The chain uses TRBV6-5 and TRBJ1-2; 7 nucleotides agree with TRBD1. Trimming at V came to 6 bases and at J to 8 bases, leaving 9 bases not matched to a gene. CDR1 and CDR2 (germline): MNHEY, SVGAGI. This CDR3 has 13 amino acids. Here the CDR3 reads CASSFRGIKGYTF. DNA for the CDR3: TGTGCCAGCAGCTTCAGGGGGATTAAGGGCTACACCTTC.

The gene calls are TRBV18 and TRBJ1-3; possible D gene TRBD1, 6 bases. Germline V gene sequence: CDR1 KGHSH, CDR2 LQKENI. This CDR3 has 18 amino acids. V was shortened by 2 bases and J by 0 bases, with 17 bases between the two germline ends. CDR3 amino acids: CASSPVIQGRGSGNTIYF. The CDR3 nucleotides read TGTGCCAGCTCACCAGTCATACAGGGCCGCGGCTCTGGAAACACCATATATTTT.

V gene TRBV7-2 combines with J gene TRBJ2-5; no clear D. The CDR3 spans 14 residues. V was cut by 1 base and J by 4 bases, with 10 bases left in between. Looked up from germline, CDR1 is SGHTA and CDR2 is FQGNSA. CDR3 protein: CASSLGGSGETQYF. The DNA of the CDR3 is TGTGCCAGCAGCTTAGGGGGAAGTGGAGAGACCCAGTACTTC.

The chain recombines TRBV2 with TRBJ1-3; D unclear. Per germline, CDR1 SNHLY and CDR2 FYNNEI. Trimming stripped 0 bases from V and 2 bases from J, with 5 bases between. This CDR3 has 14 residues. The CDR3: CASSEALAGNTIYF. CDR3 bases: TGTGCCAGCAGTGAAGCTCTGGCTGGAAACACCATATATTTT.

V usage is TRBV6-4 and J usage is TRBJ2-1, with D maybe TRBD2 (6 bases). Germline V gene data show CDR1 as MRHNA and CDR2 as SNTAGT. This CDR3 contains 16 residues. The V gene lost 5 bases and the J gene lost 0 bases, with 14 bases spanning the gap. CDR3 protein: CASSPLPGGSYNEQFF. As DNA, the CDR3 is TGTGCCAGCAGTCCCCTTCCCGGGGGCTCCTACAATGAGCAGTTCTTC.

CDR3 residues: CASSPLGGSNYGYTF. In DNA, the CDR3 is TGTGCCAGCAGCCCCCTGGGTGGGAGCAACTATGGCTACACCTTC. The rearrangement uses TRBV9 and TRBJ1-2; no definite D call. The V end was cut by 4 bases, the J end by 2 bases, with 15 bases between. The CDR3 has 15 residues. Germline CDR1 SGDLS, CDR2 YYNGEE.